This T cell receptor (beta chain) appears in the sequencing data of a study of blood T cell repertoires in COVID-19. Study information: From the United States, Italy and Spain came samples of acute and convalescent COVID-19. PBMCs, B-cell-depleted T cells, or T cells provided the cDNA or gDNA that made up the material.

The germline V gene encodes CDR1 LGHDT and CDR2 YNNKEL (reference sequence). CDR3 size: 15 residues. The ends lost 4 bases at V and 2 bases at J; junction bases unmatched: 7. In the authors' workflow: Amplification from reference gene primers served as the basis for estimated nucleated cell counts. The data were produced by immunoSEQ multiplex PCR, yet TCRdb's version contains in-frame clones alone and is incomplete. V, J and clone size are those of that table, while D and trimming were read from the DNA. This sample yields about 210,000 clones, of which 65% to 90% are seen a single time; more than 4.5% belongs to the top ten.

Sequenced input: peripheral blood. This sequence was found in a man over 45 with COVID-19, enrolled during active disease. The rearrangement uses TRBV3-1 (or the pseudogene TRBV3-2) and TRBJ1-2; 7 positions match TRBD1. The DNA for the CDR3 is TGTGCCAGCAGCCCGAGAGACAGGGCCAACTATGGCTACACCTTC. Translation gives CASSPRDRANYGYTF.